This T cell receptor beta chain was retrieved from a study of blood T cell repertoires in COVID-19. For the study at large: The United States, Italy and Spain were the sources of the acute and convalescent COVID-19 samples. T cells, B-cell-depleted T cells, or PBMCs provided the cDNA or gDNA that served as material.

This clone was seen once. TCRdb keeps only in-frame clones here, not all; method: immunoSEQ multiplex PCR. Here the sample spans some 250,000 clones, 70% to 90% being singletons. The source material was peripheral blood. This sequence was found in a woman in her 30s with acute or convalescent COVID-19.

This CDR3 reads CASSPGEENTIYF. For the CDR3, the DNA is TGTGCCAGCTCACCTGGAGAGGAAAACACCATATATTTT. The chain uses TRBV18 and TRBJ1-3; D unresolved. The CDR3 spans 13 residues. CDR1 and CDR2 (germline): KGHSH, LQKENI. V dropped 3 bases and J dropped 6 bases, with 9 bases sitting between them.